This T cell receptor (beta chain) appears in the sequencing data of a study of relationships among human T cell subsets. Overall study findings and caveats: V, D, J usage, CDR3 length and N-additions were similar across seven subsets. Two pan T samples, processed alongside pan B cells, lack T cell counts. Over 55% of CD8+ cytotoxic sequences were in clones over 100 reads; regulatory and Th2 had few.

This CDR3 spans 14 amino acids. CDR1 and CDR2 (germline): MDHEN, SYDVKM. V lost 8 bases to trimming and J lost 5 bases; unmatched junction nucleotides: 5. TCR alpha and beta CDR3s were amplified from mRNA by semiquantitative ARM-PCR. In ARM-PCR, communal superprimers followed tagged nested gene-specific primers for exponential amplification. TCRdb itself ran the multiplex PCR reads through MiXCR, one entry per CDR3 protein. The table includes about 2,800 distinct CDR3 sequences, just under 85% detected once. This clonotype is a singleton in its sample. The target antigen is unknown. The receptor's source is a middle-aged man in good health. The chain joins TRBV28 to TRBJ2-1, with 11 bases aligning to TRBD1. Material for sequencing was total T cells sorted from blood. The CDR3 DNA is TGTGCCAGCTTAGGGACAGGGGGTGACAATGAGCAGTTCTTC. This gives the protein CASLGTGGDNEQFF.